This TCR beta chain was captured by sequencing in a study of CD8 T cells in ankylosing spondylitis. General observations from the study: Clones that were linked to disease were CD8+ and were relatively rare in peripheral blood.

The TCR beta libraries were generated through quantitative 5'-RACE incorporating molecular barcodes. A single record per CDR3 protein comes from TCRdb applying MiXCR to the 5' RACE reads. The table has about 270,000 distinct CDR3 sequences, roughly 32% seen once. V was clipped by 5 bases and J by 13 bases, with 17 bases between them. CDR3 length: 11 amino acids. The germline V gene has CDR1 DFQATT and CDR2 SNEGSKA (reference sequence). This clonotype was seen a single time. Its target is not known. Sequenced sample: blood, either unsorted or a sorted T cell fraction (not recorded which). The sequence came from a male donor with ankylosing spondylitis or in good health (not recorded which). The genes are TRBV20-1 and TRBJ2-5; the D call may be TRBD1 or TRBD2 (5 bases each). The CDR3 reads CSADRDPPWYF. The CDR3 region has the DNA TGCAGTGCTGACCGGGACCCCCCCTGGTACTTC.